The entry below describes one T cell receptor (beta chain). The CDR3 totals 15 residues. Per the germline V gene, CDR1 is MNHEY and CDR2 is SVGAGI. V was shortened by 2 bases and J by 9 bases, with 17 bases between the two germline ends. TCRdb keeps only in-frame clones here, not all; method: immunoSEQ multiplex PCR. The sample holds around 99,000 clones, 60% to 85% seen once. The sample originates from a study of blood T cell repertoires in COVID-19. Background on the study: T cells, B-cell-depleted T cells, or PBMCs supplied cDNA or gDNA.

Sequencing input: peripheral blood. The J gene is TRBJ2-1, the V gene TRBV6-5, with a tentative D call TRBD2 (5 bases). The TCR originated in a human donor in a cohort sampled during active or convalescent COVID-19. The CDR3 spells CASSYEMLAPSEQFF. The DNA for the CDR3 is TGTGCCAGCAGTTACGAAATGCTAGCCCCATCTGAGCAGTTCTTC.